The sequence of this TCR beta chain was determined in a study of blood T cell repertoires in COVID-19. Study summary: Samples representing acute and convalescent COVID-19 were sourced from the United States, Italy and Spain.

Germline CDR1 SGHDN, CDR2 FVKESK. V lost 0 bases to trimming and J lost 4 bases, with 19 bases between them. This CDR3 contains 18 residues. The assay was immunoSEQ multiplex PCR, and TCRdb's table has in-frame clones only and misses some. The sample has approximately 470,000 clones; about nine tenths are singletons. Recruitment covered about two dozen US areas and drew participants whose ages spanned roughly 18 to 100 years. Two negative PCRs, clearance, or symptom resolution had been documented for recovered Cohort 3 donors. The V call is TRBV14, the J call TRBJ2-4, with TRBD2 as a possible D gene (6 bases). Material: PBMCs or T cells enriched from blood (not recorded which). This receptor was obtained from a woman aged 18 to 35 who had recovered from COVID-19. CDR3 coding DNA: TGTGCCAGCAGCCAAGAGGGGCCTTTGTGGGGGGAGAAAAACATTCAGTACTTC. This translates into CASSQEGPLWGEKNIQYF.